The 14 T cell receptor beta chains listed next were all sequenced from one sample in a study of T cell clonality in common variable immunodeficiency. Study-wide results and limits: In common variable immunodeficiency, TCR beta chains reportedly carried fewer deletions and N-nucleotide insertions.

Clones were read by immunoSEQ multiplex PCR, and TCRdb kept only the in-frame ones, dropping some. The data show tens of thousands of clones, none appearing only once, with 5.4% held by the ten largest. Their target antigens are unknown. The sample comprised peripheral blood mononuclear cells. Every receptor here comes from a human donor with common variable immunodeficiency.

As concerns this clone: The read is 3 residues too short to cover the CDR3 end, so that end is filled in from the germline J gene. J is TRBJ2-1 and V is TRBV19; TRBD2 aligns across 8 bases. With V trimmed by 10 bases and J by 8 bases, 13 bases remained unmatched. The CDR3 has 14 residues. CDR1 is LNHDA, CDR2 SQIVND, per germline (reference sequence). The CDR3 reads CATSPGLVIDEQFF. The covered CDR3 bases are TGTGCCACCTCGCCGGGACTAGTTATCGATGAG.

Comment on this clone: The read terminates 3 residues before the CDR3 end, so the remaining end is supplied by the germline J gene. The V call is TRBV30, the J call TRBJ1-1; tentatively, D is TRBD1 (6 bases). CDR3 length equals 14 residues. The V end was cut by 5 bases, the J end by 4 bases, with 17 bases between. Germline CDR1 GTSNPN, CDR2 SVGIG (reference sequence). CDR3 loop: CAWEPGHPGTEAFF. The sequenced CDR3 bases are TGTGCCTGGGAACCGGGACACCCGGGCACTGAA.

In this sample, this clone turned up many times. The read finishes 3 residues shy of the CDR3 end, and the germline J gene is used to complete it. J is TRBJ1-2 and V is TRBV7-2, with D maybe TRBD1 (5 bases). V lost 4 bases, J lost 7 bases, and 10 bases lay in between. The CDR3 extends over 12 amino acids. Germline CDR1 SGHTA, CDR2 FQGNSA. The CDR3 bases that were read are TGTGCCAGCAGCTCCCCCAGGGCTGGC. Translation: CASSSPRAG. The entire CDR3 reads CASSSPRAGYTF.

As to this clone: With the read ending 3 residues before the CDR3 end, the germline J gene is used to fill in that end. The V and J genes are TRBV5-1 and TRBJ2-3; D not resolved. V was shortened by 2 bases and J by 4 bases, with 14 bases between the two germline ends. CDR1 is SGHRS, CDR2 YFSETQ, per germline. This CDR3 region has 15 residues. The part of the CDR3 DNA that was read is TGCGCCAGCAGCTTTGGGCAGCTCGTCCCAGATACG. Its translation: CASSFGQLVPDT. The entire CDR3 is CASSFGQLVPDTQYF.

This clone occurred many times. The read falls 3 residues short of the CDR3 end, and the missing part is taken from the germline J gene. This chain connects TRBV10-3 to TRBJ2-7; 8 nucleotides align to TRBD1. Trimming removed 10 bases from V and 0 bases from J; junction bases left unmatched: 8. Germline assignment: CDR1 ENHRY and CDR2 SYGVKD. This CDR3 is 14 amino acids long. CDR3 loop: CATSTGTGSYEQYF. The part of the CDR3 DNA that was read is TGTGCCACCTCAACCGGGACAGGCTCCTACGAG.

The sample holds a few counts of this clone. The read is 3 residues too short to cover the CDR3 end, so that end is filled in from the germline J gene. The chain uses TRBV2 and TRBJ2-7, with 9 bases matching TRBD1. V lost 6 bases, J lost 3 bases, and 9 bases stayed unmatched. The length of the CDR3 is 15 residues. In germline, CDR1 is SNHLY, CDR2 FYNNEI. The covered CDR3 bases are TGTGCCAGCAGACTAACGGGACAGGGTAACTACGAG. Protein product: CASRLTGQGNYE. The CDR3, in full, reads CASRLTGQGNYEQYF.

Comments on this clone: The read ends 3 residues shy of where the CDR3 ends; the end is completed using the germline J gene. The rearrangement joins TRBV19 to TRBJ2-7; 7 bases are a match to TRBD1. The trim removed 6 bases at V and 0 bases at J, leaving 5 bases unmatched. Germline CDR1 is LNHDA and CDR2 is SQIVND (reference sequence). This CDR3 contains 14 residues. The CDR3: CASRRGQSSYEQYF. CDR3 DNA, as far as it was read: TGTGCCAGTAGGAGGGGACAGAGCTCCTACGAG. The variable domain in full, with the rest retrieved from reference TRBV19 and TRBJ2-7, is DGGITQSPKYLFRKEGQNVTLSCEQNLNHDAMYWYRQDPGQGLRLIYYSQIVNDFQKGDIAEGYSVSREKKESFPLTVTSAQKNPTAFYLCASRRGQSSYEQYFGPGTRLTVT.

This clone appeared many times. The CDR3 end is not reached by the read, which stops 3 residues before it; the germline J gene fills it in. This chain joins TRBV7-2 and TRBJ1-5; a possible D gene is TRBD1 (6 bases). The CDR3 has 15 amino acids. Germline assignment: CDR1 SGHTA and CDR2 FQGNSA. The germline V and J ends were trimmed by 5 bases and 2 bases, with 13 bases remaining between them. The CDR3 sequence is CASSATGQGNQPQHF. Partial CDR3 DNA: TGTGCCAGCAGCGCCACAGGGCAGGGCAATCAGCCC.

A word on this clone: The read ends 3 residues shy of where the CDR3 ends; the end is completed using the germline J gene. V is TRBV5-1 and J is TRBJ2-7, with TRBD1 identical over 7 bases. V gave up 0 bases and J gave up 3 bases; unmatched junction bases: 9. Germline V lookup: CDR1 SGHRS, CDR2 YFSETQ. The CDR3 has 16 amino acids. The part of the CDR3 DNA that was read is TGCGCCAGCAGCTTGGATACGGGGACAGCAGACTACGAG. It codes for CASSLDTGTADYE. In full, the CDR3 reads CASSLDTGTADYEQYF.

Incomplete CDR3 DNA: TGTGCCAGCACCCCGGGGAGCGGGCGTTTCTACAATGAG. Its translation: CASTPGSGRFYNE. The full-length CDR3 reads as CASTPGSGRFYNEQFF. The chain employs TRBV2 and TRBJ2-1; the D gene is possibly TRBD2 (6 bases). The sequence runs out 3 residues before the end of the CDR3; the remainder is reconstructed from the germline J gene. The CDR3 loop spans 16 amino acids. V was shortened by 7 bases and J by 3 bases, with 19 bases between the two germline ends. The germline gives CDR1 SNHLY, CDR2 FYNNEI.

This clone was observed many times. Sequencing ends 3 residues short of the CDR3 end; the germline J gene provides the rest. This chain uses TRBV18 with TRBJ1-2; a possible D gene is TRBD1 (5 bases). The CDR3 runs to 17 residues. Germline values: CDR1 KGHSH, CDR2 LQKENI. Trimming removed 2 bases from V and 2 bases from J, with 18 bases in between. The CDR3 sequence is CASSPGIGRASNYGYTF. The DNA read from the CDR3 is TGTGCCAGCTCACCAGGAATCGGCAGGGCTTCGAACTATGGC.

The table lists this clone with a few counts. The read halts 3 residues ahead of the CDR3 end, with the missing end drawn from the germline J gene. V and J are TRBV7-6 and TRBJ1-1, with D unresolved. CDR3 length equals 13 residues. With 3 bases removed from V and 2 bases from J, the gap between germline ends came to 7 bases. Germline CDR1 is SGHVS and CDR2 is FNYEAQ. The part of the CDR3 DNA that was read is TGTGCCAGCAGCTTCCAAGGTAACACTGAA. This codes for CASSFQGNTE. The CDR3 as a whole reads CASSFQGNTEAFF. The variable domain in full, with the rest retrieved from reference TRBV7-6 and TRBJ1-1, is GAGVSQSPRYKVTKRGQDVALRCDPISGHVSLYWYRQALGQGPEFLTYFNYEAQQDKSGLPNDRFSAERPEGSISTLTIQRTEQRDSAMYRCASSFQGNTEAFFGQGTRLTVV.

With respect to this clone: The read comes to an end 3 residues before the CDR3 does, leaving the germline J gene to fill in the end. The chain employs TRBV5-1 and TRBJ2-5, with TRBD2 as a possible D gene (6 bases). The CDR3 contains 15 residues. Trimming stripped 4 bases from V and 3 bases from J, with 16 bases between. The V gene's germline CDR1 is SGHRS and CDR2 YFSETQ. Partial CDR3 DNA: TGCGCCAGCAGCCCTTTAGGTGGGGGGAAAGAGACC. Its translation: CASSPLGGGKET. The entire CDR3 protein is CASSPLGGGKETQYF.

This clone was detected a few times. The DNA ends 3 residues before the CDR3 does, and the rest of the CDR3 is filled in from the germline J gene. This chain connects TRBV7-2 to TRBJ1-4; the D gene is possibly TRBD1 (5 bases). The length of the CDR3 is 15 residues. The germline V gene has CDR1 SGHTA and CDR2 FQGNSA. Trimming removed 0 bases from V and 8 bases from J, with 13 bases in between. The CDR3 sequence is CASSLAGARAEKLFF. The CDR3 bases that were read are TGTGCCAGCAGCTTAGCAGGGGCCCGCGCCGAAAAA.